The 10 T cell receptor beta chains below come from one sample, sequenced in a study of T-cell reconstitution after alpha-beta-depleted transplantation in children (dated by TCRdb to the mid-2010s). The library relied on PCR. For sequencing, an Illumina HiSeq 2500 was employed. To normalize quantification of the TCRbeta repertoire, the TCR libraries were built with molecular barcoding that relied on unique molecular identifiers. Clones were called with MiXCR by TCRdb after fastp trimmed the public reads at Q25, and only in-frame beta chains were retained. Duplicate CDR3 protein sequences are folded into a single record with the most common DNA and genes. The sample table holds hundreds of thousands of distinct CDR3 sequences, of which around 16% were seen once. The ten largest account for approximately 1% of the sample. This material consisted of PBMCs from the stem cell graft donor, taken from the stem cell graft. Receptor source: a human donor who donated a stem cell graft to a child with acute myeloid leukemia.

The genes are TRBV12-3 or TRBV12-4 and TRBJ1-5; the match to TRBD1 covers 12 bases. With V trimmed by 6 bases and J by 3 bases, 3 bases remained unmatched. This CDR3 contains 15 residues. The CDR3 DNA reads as TGTGCCAGCAGCGGGACAGGGGGCCCCAATCAGCCCCAGCATTTT. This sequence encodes CASSGTGGPNQPQHF.

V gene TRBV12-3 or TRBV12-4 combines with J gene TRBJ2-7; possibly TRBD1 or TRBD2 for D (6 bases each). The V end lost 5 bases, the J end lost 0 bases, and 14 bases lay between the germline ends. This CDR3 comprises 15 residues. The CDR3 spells CASSLQGGGSYEQYF. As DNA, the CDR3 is TGTGCCAGCAGTCTTCAAGGAGGGGGCTCCTACGAGCAGTACTTC.

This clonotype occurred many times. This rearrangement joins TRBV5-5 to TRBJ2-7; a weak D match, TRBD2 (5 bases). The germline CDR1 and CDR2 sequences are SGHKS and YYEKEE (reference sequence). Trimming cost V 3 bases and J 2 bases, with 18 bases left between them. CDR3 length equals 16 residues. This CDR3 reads CASSSSPGNNPYEQYV. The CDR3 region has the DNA TGTGCCAGCAGCTCTTCGCCGGGGAACAATCCCTACGAGCAGTACGTC.

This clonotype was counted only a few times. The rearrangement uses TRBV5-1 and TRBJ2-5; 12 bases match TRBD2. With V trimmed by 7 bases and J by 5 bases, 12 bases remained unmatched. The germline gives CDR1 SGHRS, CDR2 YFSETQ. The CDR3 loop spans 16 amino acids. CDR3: CASGLAGFPRGETQYF. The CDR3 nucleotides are TGCGCCAGCGGACTAGCGGGGTTCCCCCGAGGGGAGACCCAGTACTTC. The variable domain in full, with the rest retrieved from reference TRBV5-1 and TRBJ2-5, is KAGVTQTPRYLIKTRGQQVTLSCSPISGHRSVSWYQQTPGQGLQFLFEYFSETQRNKGNFPGRFSGRQFSNSRSEMNVSTLELGDSALYLCASGLAGFPRGETQYFGPGTRLLVL.

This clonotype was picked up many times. DNA of the CDR3: TGTGCCAGCAGCTTCCTGGCCCTTTACAATGAGCAGTTCTTC. Residues: CASSFLALYNEQFF. The J gene is TRBJ2-1, the V gene TRBV12-3 or TRBV12-4, with D unresolved. The CDR3 contains 14 residues. Trimming pared 6 bases from V and 4 bases from J, leaving 13 bases between.

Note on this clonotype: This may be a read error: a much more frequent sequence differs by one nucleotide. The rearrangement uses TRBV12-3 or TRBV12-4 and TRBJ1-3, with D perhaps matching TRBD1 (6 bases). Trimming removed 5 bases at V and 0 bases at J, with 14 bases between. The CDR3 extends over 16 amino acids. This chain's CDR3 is CASSLAGAVSGNTIYF. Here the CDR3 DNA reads TGTGCCAGCAGTCTCGCAGGGGCTGTCTCTGGAAACACCATATATTTT.

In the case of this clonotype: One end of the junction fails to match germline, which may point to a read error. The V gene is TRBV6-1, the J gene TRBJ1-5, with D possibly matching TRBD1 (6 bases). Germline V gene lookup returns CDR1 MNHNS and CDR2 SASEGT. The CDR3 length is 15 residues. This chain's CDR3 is CASRNTGRSNQRQHF. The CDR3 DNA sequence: TGTGCCAGCAGAAATACAGGGAGGAGCAATCAGCGCCAGCATTTT.

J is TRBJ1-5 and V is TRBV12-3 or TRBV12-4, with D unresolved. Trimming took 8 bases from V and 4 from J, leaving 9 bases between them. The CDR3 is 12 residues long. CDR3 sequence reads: CASQRPNQPQHF. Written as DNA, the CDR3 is TGTGCCAGCCAGAGGCCAAATCAGCCCCAGCATTTT.

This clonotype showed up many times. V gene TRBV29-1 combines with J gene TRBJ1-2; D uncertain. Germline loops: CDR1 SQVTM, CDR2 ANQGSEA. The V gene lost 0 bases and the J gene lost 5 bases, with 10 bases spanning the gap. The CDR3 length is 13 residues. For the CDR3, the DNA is TGCAGCGTTGAAGACAACCAAGTATATGGCTACACCTTC. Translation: CSVEDNQVYGYTF.

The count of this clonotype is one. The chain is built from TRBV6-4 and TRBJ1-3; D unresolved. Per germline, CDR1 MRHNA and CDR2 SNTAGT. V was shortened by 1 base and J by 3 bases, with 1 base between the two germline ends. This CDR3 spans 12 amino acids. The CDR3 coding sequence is TGTGCCAGCAGTGACTATGGAAACACCATATATTTT. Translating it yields CASSDYGNTIYF.